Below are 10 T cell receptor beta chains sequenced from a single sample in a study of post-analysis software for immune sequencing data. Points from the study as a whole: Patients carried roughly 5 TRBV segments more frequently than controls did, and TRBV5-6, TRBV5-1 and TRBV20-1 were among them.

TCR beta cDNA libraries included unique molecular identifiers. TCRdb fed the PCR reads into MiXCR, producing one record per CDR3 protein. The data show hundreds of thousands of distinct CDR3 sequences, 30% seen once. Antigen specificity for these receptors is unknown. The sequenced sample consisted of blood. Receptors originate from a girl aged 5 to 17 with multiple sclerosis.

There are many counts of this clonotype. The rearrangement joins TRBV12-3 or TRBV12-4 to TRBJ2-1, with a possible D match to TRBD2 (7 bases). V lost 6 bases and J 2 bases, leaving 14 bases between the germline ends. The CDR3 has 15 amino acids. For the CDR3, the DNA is TGTGCCAGCAGCCCTCGGGGGGCAGCCTACAATGAGCAGTTCTTC. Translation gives CASSPRGAAYNEQFF.

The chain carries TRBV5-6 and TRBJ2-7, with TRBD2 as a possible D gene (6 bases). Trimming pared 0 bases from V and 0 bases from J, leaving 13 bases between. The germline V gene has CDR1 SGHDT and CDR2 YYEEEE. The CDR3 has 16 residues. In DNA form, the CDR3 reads TGTGCCAGCAGCTTGGCCGGAGGGGCTCACTCCTACGAGCAGTACTTC. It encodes CASSLAGGAHSYEQYF.

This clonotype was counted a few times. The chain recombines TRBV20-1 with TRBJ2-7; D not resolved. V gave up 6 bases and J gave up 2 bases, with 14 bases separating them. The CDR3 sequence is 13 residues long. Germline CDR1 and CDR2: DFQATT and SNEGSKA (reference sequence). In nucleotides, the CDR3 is TGCAGTGCGAGGTCCGAATACACCTACGAGCAGTACTTC. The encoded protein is CSARSEYTYEQYF.

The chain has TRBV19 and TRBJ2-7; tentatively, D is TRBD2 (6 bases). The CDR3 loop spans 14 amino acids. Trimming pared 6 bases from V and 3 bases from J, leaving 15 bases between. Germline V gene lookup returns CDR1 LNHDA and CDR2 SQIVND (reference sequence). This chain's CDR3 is CASRPKGTFYEQYF. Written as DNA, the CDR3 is TGTGCCAGTAGGCCTAAGGGGACTTTCTACGAGCAGTACTTC.

CDR3 in amino acids: CASSGGPSGLAEQFF. As DNA, the CDR3 is TGTGCCAGCAGTGGAGGACCTAGCGGGCTGGCTGAGCAGTTCTTC. The chain uses TRBV6-1 and TRBJ2-1; 8 nucleotides line up with TRBD2. The CDR3 has 15 residues. Germline loops: CDR1 MNHNS, CDR2 SASEGT. The V segment lost 4 bases and the J segment 9 bases; nucleotides outside the gene matches: 11.

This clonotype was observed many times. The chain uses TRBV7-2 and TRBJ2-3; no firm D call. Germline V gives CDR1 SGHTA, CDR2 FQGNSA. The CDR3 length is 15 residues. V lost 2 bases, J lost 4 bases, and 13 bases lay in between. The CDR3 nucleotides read TGTGCCAGCAGCTTAAGACCCCTGGGGTCAGATACGCAGTATTTT. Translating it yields CASSLRPLGSDTQYF.

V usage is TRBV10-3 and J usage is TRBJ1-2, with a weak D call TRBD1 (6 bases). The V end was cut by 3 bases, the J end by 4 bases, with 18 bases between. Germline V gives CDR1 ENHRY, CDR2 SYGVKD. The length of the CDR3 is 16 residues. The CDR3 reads CAISDPTGRAGYGYTF. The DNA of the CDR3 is TGTGCCATCAGTGATCCGACAGGTCGCGCCGGCTATGGCTACACCTTC.

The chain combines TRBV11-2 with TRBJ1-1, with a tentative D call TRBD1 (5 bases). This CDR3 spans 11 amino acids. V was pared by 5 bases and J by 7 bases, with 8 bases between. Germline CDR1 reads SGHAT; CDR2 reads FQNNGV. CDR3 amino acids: CASSRGFEAFF. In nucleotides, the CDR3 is TGTGCCAGCAGCCGGGGCTTTGAAGCTTTCTTT.

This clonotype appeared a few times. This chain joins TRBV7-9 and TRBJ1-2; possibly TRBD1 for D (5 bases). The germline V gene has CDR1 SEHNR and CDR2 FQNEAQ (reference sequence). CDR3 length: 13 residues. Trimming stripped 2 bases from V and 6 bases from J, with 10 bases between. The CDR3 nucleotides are TGTGCCAGCAGCTTAAGTGCGGGACATGGCTACACCTTC. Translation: CASSLSAGHGYTF.

The chain's CDR3 is CSVEDLRQSNYGYTF. CDR3 DNA: TGCAGCGTTGAAGATCTTCGGCAGTCTAACTATGGCTACACCTTC. The V call is TRBV29-1, the J call TRBJ1-2; D unresolved. The ends were cut back, 0 bases at V and 0 bases at J, with 11 bases in the middle. Germline V gives CDR1 SQVTM, CDR2 ANQGSEA. The CDR3 contains 15 residues.